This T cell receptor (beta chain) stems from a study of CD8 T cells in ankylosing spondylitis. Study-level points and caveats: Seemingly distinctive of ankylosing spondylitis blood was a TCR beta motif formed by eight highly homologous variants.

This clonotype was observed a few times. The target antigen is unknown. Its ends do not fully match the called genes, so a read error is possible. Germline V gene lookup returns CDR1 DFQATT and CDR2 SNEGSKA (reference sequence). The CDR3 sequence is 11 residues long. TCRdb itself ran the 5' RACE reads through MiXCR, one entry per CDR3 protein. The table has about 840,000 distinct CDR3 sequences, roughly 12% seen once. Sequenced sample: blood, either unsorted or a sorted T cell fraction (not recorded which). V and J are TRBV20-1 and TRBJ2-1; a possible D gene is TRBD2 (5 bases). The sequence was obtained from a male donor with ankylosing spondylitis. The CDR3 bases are TGCAGTACTAGGAGCAGCCAAAGGCGGTTCTTC. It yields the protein CSTRSSQRRFF.